What follows are 13 T cell receptor beta chains derived from one specimen sequenced in a study of early T cells in non-severe SARS-CoV-2 infection. One entry per CDR3 protein, called by TCRdb with MiXCR from the 5' RACE reads. The data contain tens of thousands of distinct CDR3 sequences, about 19% of them singletons. This specimen was whole blood, taken at baseline. Source of these receptors: an adult who was a healthcare worker with PCR-confirmed SARS-CoV-2 infection or an uninfected control (not recorded which).

This clonotype has a count of ten or more. The chain combines TRBV2 with TRBJ1-6, with a tentative D call TRBD1 (5 bases). The CDR3 extends over 15 amino acids. Germline V gene sequence: CDR1 SNHLY, CDR2 FYNNEI. V dropped 1 base and J dropped 13 bases, with 17 bases sitting between them. The CDR3 coding sequence is TGTGCCAGCAGTGAAGGCGAAGGGGCCGTTGAGCCCCTCCACTTT. The encoded protein is CASSEGEGAVEPLHF.

This clonotype occurred a few times. The V call is TRBV27, the J call TRBJ2-3; 10 nucleotides line up with TRBD2. The germline V gene encodes CDR1 MNHEY and CDR2 SMNVEV (reference sequence). After removal of 5 bases from V and 4 bases from J, the junction contained 18 bases not matched to a gene. The CDR3 has 19 residues. The CDR3 bases are TGTGCCAGCAGTGGAGGGCTAGCGGGGGCGCCTAAGGGGGCAGATACGCAGTATTTT. As protein: CASSGGLAGAPKGADTQYF.

There are a few counts of this clonotype. The J gene is TRBJ2-1, the V gene TRBV20-1; D gene unclear. V was clipped by 1 base and J by 6 bases, with 7 bases between them. Germline lookup yields CDR1 DFQATT and CDR2 SNEGSKA (reference sequence). The CDR3 runs to 12 residues. CDR3 residues: CSARGPSNEQFF. In DNA, the CDR3 is TGCAGTGCTAGAGGACCGAGCAATGAGCAGTTCTTC.

This clonotype was detected many times. CDR3 nucleotides: TGTGCCACCTCCCGTATGGGGGATAATGAGCAGTTCTTC. As protein: CATSRMGDNEQFF. This chain links TRBV27 with TRBJ2-1; D tentatively fits TRBD1 or TRBD2 (5 bases each). V shed 10 bases and J shed 7 bases, with 17 bases lying between them. The CDR3 has 13 amino acids. Germline CDR1 reads MNHEY; CDR2 reads SMNVEV (reference sequence).

This sequence joins TRBV5-1 and TRBJ2-2; possibly TRBD1 or TRBD2 for D (5 bases each). Germline-derived CDR1 and CDR2 are SGHRS and YFSETQ. This CDR3 is built from 13 residues. V lost 4 bases and J lost 6, with 10 bases in between. The CDR3 is CASSQGTPGELFF. As DNA, the CDR3 is TGCGCCAGCAGCCAAGGGACCCCCGGGGAGCTGTTTTTT.

This sequence joins TRBV5-4 and TRBJ2-5; D possibly corresponds to TRBD2 (5 bases). The CDR3 length is 14 residues. Deletions cut 7 bases from V and 7 bases from J, with 20 bases between. Germline V gene lookup returns CDR1 SGHNT and CDR2 YYREEE (reference sequence). CDR3 amino acids: CASGVGGLAGTQYF. CDR3 nucleotide sequence: TGTGCCAGCGGAGTGGGCGGACTTGCAGGGACCCAGTACTTC.

The chain combines TRBV20-1 with TRBJ1-1; 9 bases align to TRBD1. Germline CDR1 is DFQATT and CDR2 is SNEGSKA (reference sequence). With 7 bases clipped from V and 6 bases from J, the junction kept 12 bases outside the gene matches. The CDR3 is 14 amino acids. The CDR3 sequence is CSVYPGQGRPEAFF. In nucleotides, the CDR3 is TGCAGTGTTTATCCGGGACAGGGTCGACCTGAAGCTTTCTTT.

The table lists this clonotype with a few counts. The chain uses TRBV24-1 and TRBJ1-1, with a possible D match to TRBD1 (5 bases). Germline V gene data show CDR1 as KGHDR and CDR2 as SFDVKD. V shed 1 base and J shed 1 base, with 15 bases lying between them. This CDR3 is 17 amino acids long. The CDR3 sequence: CATSDFGGGTENTEAFF. The CDR3 DNA follows: TGTGCCACCAGTGATTTCGGGGGGGGGACGGAGAACACTGAAGCTTTCTTT.

This clonotype was found a few times. The chain joins TRBV6-1 to TRBJ2-3; 7 bases are a match to TRBD1. The junction had 9 bases not matched to a gene; V was cut back by 3 bases and J by 3 bases. This CDR3 region has 16 residues. Germline CDR1 and CDR2: MNHNS and SASEGT. Here the CDR3 reads CASSDGQALWTDTQYF. CDR3 DNA: TGTGCCAGCAGTGATGGACAGGCCTTGTGGACAGATACGCAGTATTTT.

The gene calls are TRBV14 and TRBJ2-5; no definite D call. CDR1 is SGHDN and CDR2 is FVKESK in the germline V gene. The CDR3 sequence is 9 residues long. The germline V and J ends were trimmed by 6 bases and 6 bases, with 2 bases remaining between them. The CDR3 is CASRKTQYF. CDR3 DNA sequence: TGTGCCAGCAGGAAGACCCAGTACTTC.

The rearrangement uses TRBV18 and TRBJ2-7, with D possibly being TRBD1 or TRBD2 (6 bases each). CDR3 length: 17 residues. V gave up 0 bases and J gave up 4 bases, with 19 bases separating them. CDR1 and CDR2 (germline): KGHSH, LQKENI. The CDR3 DNA is TGTGCCAGCTCACCACCTGGGGGGCTTACGGGGGCTTACGAGCAGTACTTC. Amino acids: CASSPPGGLTGAYEQYF.

The sample holds a few counts of this clonotype. The chain couples TRBV5-1 to TRBJ2-1; no clear D. Germline V gene data show CDR1 as SGHRS and CDR2 as YFSETQ. The CDR3 has 15 amino acids. With 0 bases removed from V and 0 bases from J, the gap between germline ends came to 7 bases. The CDR3 protein is CASSLEQRSYNEQFF. CDR3 sequence (DNA): TGCGCCAGCAGCTTGGAACAGCGCTCCTACAATGAGCAGTTCTTC.

In its sample, this clonotype was seen many times. The CDR3: CASSEEAGTGELFF. CDR3 bases: TGTGCCAGCAGTGAAGAGGCGGGCACCGGGGAGCTGTTTTTT. This chain links TRBV2 with TRBJ2-2; D may be TRBD2 (5 bases). CDR1 and CDR2 (germline): SNHLY, FYNNEI. This CDR3 spans 14 amino acids. Trimming shortened V by 1 base and J by 4 bases, and 7 bases separated the two germline ends.